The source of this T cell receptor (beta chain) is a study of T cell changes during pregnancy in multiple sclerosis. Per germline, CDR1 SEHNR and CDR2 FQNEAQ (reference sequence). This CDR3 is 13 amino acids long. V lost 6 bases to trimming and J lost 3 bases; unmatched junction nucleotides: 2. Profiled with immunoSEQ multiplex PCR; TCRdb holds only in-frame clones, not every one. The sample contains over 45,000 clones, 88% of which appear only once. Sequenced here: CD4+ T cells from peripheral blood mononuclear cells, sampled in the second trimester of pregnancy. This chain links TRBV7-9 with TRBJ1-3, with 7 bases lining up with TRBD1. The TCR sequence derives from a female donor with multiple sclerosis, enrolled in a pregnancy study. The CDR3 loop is CASSRQGGNTIYF. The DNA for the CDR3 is TGTGCCAGCAGTCGACAGGGTGGAAACACCATATATTTT.